The 6 T cell receptor beta chains given below trace back to one sample, sequenced in a study of blood T cell repertoires in COVID-19. Repertoires were generated with immunoSEQ multiplex PCR, while TCRdb's copy carries only in-frame clones and drops some. Among 84,000 or so clones listed, roughly 80% were seen once. The sequenced material came from peripheral blood. These receptors were taken from an elderly man with active or convalescent COVID-19.

This clone has more than one count but fewer than ten. The gene calls are TRBV24-1 and TRBJ2-1, with 8 bases that match TRBD2. V lost 3 bases to trimming and J lost 2 bases; unmatched junction nucleotides: 5. The CDR3 sequence is 16 residues long. Germline CDR1 KGHDR, CDR2 SFDVKD. CDR3 sequence (DNA): TGTGCCACCAGTGATCTAGTAGCGGGGACCTACAATGAGCAGTTCTTC. Residues: CATSDLVAGTYNEQFF.

The CDR3 bases are TGTGCCAGCAGCTTAGACCGGGACAGACATAATTCACCCCTCCACTTT. This sequence encodes CASSLDRDRHNSPLHF. The chain employs TRBV7-6 and TRBJ1-6; 7 bases map to TRBD1. This CDR3 contains 16 residues. Trimming at V came to 1 base and at J to 5 bases, leaving 5 bases not matched to a gene. Germline assignment: CDR1 SGHVS and CDR2 FNYEAQ.

The sample holds a few counts of this clone. The V gene is TRBV29-1, the J gene TRBJ2-6; no definite D call. The length of the CDR3 is 14 residues. Trimming left V 4 bases short and J 0 bases short, with 7 bases between. In germline, CDR1 is SQVTM, CDR2 ANQGSEA. CDR3 residues: CSVVSVSGANVLTF. The CDR3 region has the DNA TGCAGCGTTGTCTCGGTCTCTGGGGCCAACGTCCTGACTTTC.

The chain carries TRBV6-2 or TRBV6-3 and TRBJ1-5; D ambiguous. Trimming pared 2 bases from V and 9 bases from J, leaving 17 bases between. The germline V gene encodes CDR1 MNHEY and CDR2 SVGEGT. The CDR3 contains 15 residues. In DNA, the CDR3 is TGTGCCAGCAGTTACGTCGGGGTGGGGAATGGGCCCCAGCATTTT. Protein product: CASSYVGVGNGPQHF.

The V and J genes are TRBV12-5 and TRBJ2-5; 7 bases align to TRBD2. The J segment lost 5 bases and the V segment lost 2 bases, leaving 2 bases of the junction unmatched. This CDR3 comprises 13 residues. Germline CDR1 is LGHNT and CDR2 is FRNRAP. The CDR3 DNA reads as TGTGCTAGTGGTTTGTGGGGGGGGGAGACCCAGTACTTC. It yields the protein CASGLWGGETQYF.

The chain employs TRBV6-1 and TRBJ1-1, with D maybe TRBD1 (6 bases). Germline V gives CDR1 MNHNS, CDR2 SASEGT. The CDR3 runs to 15 residues. Trimming took 2 bases from V and 4 from J, leaving 14 bases between them. The CDR3 nucleotides read TGTGCCAGCAGTGAATGGGCGGGGGGCTTCACTGAAGCTTTCTTT. This translates into CASSEWAGGFTEAFF.